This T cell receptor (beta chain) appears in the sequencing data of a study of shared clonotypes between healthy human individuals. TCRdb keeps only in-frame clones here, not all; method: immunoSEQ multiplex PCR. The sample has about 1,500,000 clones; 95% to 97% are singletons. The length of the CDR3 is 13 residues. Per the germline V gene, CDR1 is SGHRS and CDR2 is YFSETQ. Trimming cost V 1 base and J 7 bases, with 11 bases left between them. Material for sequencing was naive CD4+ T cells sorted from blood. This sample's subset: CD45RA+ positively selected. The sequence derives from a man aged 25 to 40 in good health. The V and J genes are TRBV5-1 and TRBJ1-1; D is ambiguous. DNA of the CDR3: TGCGCCAGCAGCTTGAAGGTATCCTATGAAGCTTTCTTT. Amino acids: CASSLKVSYEAFF.